The 13 T cell receptor beta chains in this list originate from one sample, sequenced in a study of CD8 T cells in Susac syndrome. An input of about 0.5 to 1 ug of RNA was subjected to reverse transcription using random hexamers. TCRdb fed the immunoSEQ multiplex PCR reads into MiXCR, producing one record per CDR3 protein. The sample has some 300,000 distinct CDR3 sequences, about 91% seen once. Material: CD8+ T cells from PBMCs. These receptors were obtained from a human donor with multiple sclerosis.

This chain links TRBV18 with TRBJ1-2; D uncertain. The CDR3 is 16 residues long. The germline V gene has CDR1 KGHSH and CDR2 LQKENI. V shed 2 bases and J shed 0 bases, with 13 bases lying between them. The CDR3 here is CASSPSRGSPNYGYTF. The CDR3 region has the DNA TGTGCCAGCTCACCATCTAGAGGCTCCCCTAACTATGGCTACACCTTC. Full variable domain (missing parts from reference TRBV18 and TRBJ1-2): NAGVMQNPRHLVRRRGQEARLRCSPMKGHSHVYWYRQLPEEGLKFMVYLQKENIIDESGMPKERFSAEFPKEGPSILRIQQVVRGDSAAYFCASSPSRGSPNYGYTFGSGTRLTVV.

V and J are TRBV27 and TRBJ2-2; the D is unclear. Trimming cost V 3 bases and J 1 base, with 12 bases left between them. Germline assignment: CDR1 MNHEY and CDR2 SMNVEV (reference sequence). The CDR3 has 16 amino acids. This CDR3 is CASSFISWGNTGELFF. The CDR3 DNA follows: TGTGCCAGCAGTTTTATATCTTGGGGGAACACCGGGGAGCTGTTTTTT.

This clonotype appeared a few times. The chain employs TRBV6-1 and TRBJ2-7, with 7 bases fitting TRBD1. The germline V gene encodes CDR1 MNHNS and CDR2 SASEGT. With 5 bases clipped from V and 3 bases from J, the junction kept 7 bases outside the gene matches. The CDR3 spans 14 residues. CDR3 in DNA: TGTGCCAGCAGTCAACGGACAGGCTACTACGAGCAGTACTTC. Translation gives CASSQRTGYYEQYF.

Only one count was recorded for this clonotype. This rearrangement joins TRBV28 to TRBJ2-7; 7 nucleotides agree with TRBD2. V was clipped by 7 bases and J by 4 bases; unmatched bases: 25. From germline, CDR1 is MDHEN and CDR2 SYDVKM. This CDR3 region has 19 residues. CDR3 loop: CASTTLTAGVAQRAYEQYF. The DNA of the CDR3 is TGTGCCAGCACCACCCTGACGGCGGGAGTTGCCCAGAGGGCTTACGAGCAGTACTTC.

The chain uses TRBV12-3 or TRBV12-4 and TRBJ1-1; 7 bases are a match to TRBD1. The V and J ends lost 5 bases and 3 bases, in that order; junction bases with no gene match: 6. This CDR3 spans 14 amino acids. Here the CDR3 reads CASSVGTVDTEAFF. DNA of the CDR3: TGTGCCAGCAGTGTCGGGACAGTAGACACTGAAGCTTTCTTT.

This clonotype was seen only once. The chain employs TRBV20-1 and TRBJ2-7; weak D call: TRBD1 (6 bases). The V end was cut by 3 bases, the J end by 3 bases, with 18 bases between. This CDR3 has 15 residues. Germline-derived CDR1 and CDR2 are DFQATT and SNEGSKA (reference sequence). The CDR3 sequence is CSARPADRTLYEQYF. The DNA for the CDR3 is TGCAGTGCTAGGCCCGCCGACAGGACCCTCTACGAGCAGTACTTC.

The V gene is TRBV4-1, the J gene TRBJ2-1, with D unresolved. Germline lookup yields CDR1 MGHRA and CDR2 YSYEKL. V shed 1 base and J shed 0 bases, with 7 bases lying between them. CDR3 length equals 15 residues. CDR3 nucleotides: TGCGCCAGCAGCCAAGTCTTGAGCTCCTACAATGAGCAGTTCTTC. It specifies CASSQVLSSYNEQFF.

This chain connects TRBV28 to TRBJ1-5; D is possibly TRBD1 (5 bases). The CDR3 totals 14 residues. The V end lost 3 bases, the J end lost 4 bases, and 10 bases lay between the germline ends. Germline V gene data show CDR1 as MDHEN and CDR2 as SYDVKM. The CDR3 here is CASSFRGRNQPQHF. The DNA for the CDR3 is TGTGCCAGCAGTTTTCGGGGGAGGAATCAGCCCCAGCATTTT.

The J gene is TRBJ1-2, the V gene TRBV19; unclear D gene. The V end was cut by 11 bases, the J end by 2 bases, with 21 bases between. This CDR3 is built from 15 residues. Germline V lookup: CDR1 LNHDA, CDR2 SQIVND (reference sequence). The CDR3 sequence: CAGSPPGGLNYGYTF. Here the CDR3 DNA reads TGTGCCGGAAGCCCACCTGGAGGGTTGAACTATGGCTACACCTTC.

The genes are TRBV19 and TRBJ2-7; D is unresolved. The V end was cut by 3 bases, the J end by 4 bases, with 10 bases between. Germline V gene data show CDR1 as LNHDA and CDR2 as SQIVND (reference sequence). This CDR3 region has 13 residues. CDR3 protein: CASSILFRYEQYF. CDR3 sequence (DNA): TGTGCCAGTAGTATTTTGTTCCGTTACGAGCAGTACTTC. The variable domain in full, with the rest retrieved from reference TRBV19 and TRBJ2-7, is DGGITQSPKYLFRKEGQNVTLSCEQNLNHDAMYWYRQDPGQGLRLIYYSQIVNDFQKGDIAEGYSVSREKKESFPLTVTSAQKNPTAFYLCASSILFRYEQYFGPGTRLTVT.

The genes are TRBV30 and TRBJ2-1; possibly TRBD2 for D (5 bases). V was trimmed by 3 bases and J by 9 bases, leaving 9 bases between them. The CDR3 is 11 amino acids. In germline, CDR1 is GTSNPN, CDR2 SVGIG (reference sequence). CDR3 in DNA: TGTGCCTGGAGCGGACTGGGTGAGCAGTTCTTC. Its translation is CAWSGLGEQFF.

J is TRBJ2-3 and V is TRBV11-2; TRBD2 aligns across 12 bases. The CDR3 is made up of 15 amino acids. Germline CDR1 reads SGHAT; CDR2 reads FQNNGV. V shed 6 bases and J 6 bases; nucleotides not matched to a gene: 7. CDR3 sequence (DNA): TGTGCCAGCAGTCGGCTAGCGGGGGGGAGGGATACGCAGTATTTT. The encoded protein is CASSRLAGGRDTQYF. Full variable domain (outside the CDR3, taken from reference TRBV11-2 and TRBJ2-3): EAGVAQSPRYKIIEKRQSVAFWCNPISGHATLYWYQQILGQGPKLLIQFQNNGVVDDSQLPKDRFSAERLKGVDSTLKIQPAKLEDSAVYLCASSRLAGGRDTQYFGPGTRLTVL.

This clonotype appeared once. The chain couples TRBV30 to TRBJ2-1; TRBD2 aligns across 14 bases. CDR1 is GTSNPN, CDR2 SVGIG, per germline (reference sequence). The CDR3 runs 16 residues. In DNA form, the CDR3 reads TGTGCTCAATCGGCGGGACTAGCGGGAGATTACAATGAGCAGTTCTTC. Residues: CAQSAGLAGDYNEQFF. The full variable domain, its missing parts supplied by reference TRBV30 and TRBJ2-1, is SQTIHQWPATLVQPVGSPLSLECTVEGTSNPNLYWYRQAAGRGLQLLFYSVGIGQISSEVPQNLSASRPQDRQFILSSKKLLLSDSGFYLCAQSAGLAGDYNEQFFGPGTRLTVL.